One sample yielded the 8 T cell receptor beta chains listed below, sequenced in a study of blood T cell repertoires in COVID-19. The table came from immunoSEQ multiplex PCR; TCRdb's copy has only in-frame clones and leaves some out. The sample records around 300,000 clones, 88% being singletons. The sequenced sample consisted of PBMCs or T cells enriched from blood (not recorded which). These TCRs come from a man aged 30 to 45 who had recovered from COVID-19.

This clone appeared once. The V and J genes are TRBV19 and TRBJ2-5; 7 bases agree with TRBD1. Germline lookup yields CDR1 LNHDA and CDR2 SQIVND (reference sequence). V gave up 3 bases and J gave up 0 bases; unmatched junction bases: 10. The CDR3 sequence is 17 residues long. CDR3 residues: CASSIIPDRIDQETQYF. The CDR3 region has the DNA TGTGCCAGTAGTATCATCCCGGACAGGATTGACCAAGAGACCCAGTACTTC.

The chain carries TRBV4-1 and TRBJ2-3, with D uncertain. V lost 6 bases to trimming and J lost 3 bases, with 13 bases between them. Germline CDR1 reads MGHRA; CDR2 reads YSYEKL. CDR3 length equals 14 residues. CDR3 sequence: CASRPSPVTDTQYF. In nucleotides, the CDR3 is TGCGCCAGCAGGCCCTCCCCGGTTACAGATACGCAGTATTTT.

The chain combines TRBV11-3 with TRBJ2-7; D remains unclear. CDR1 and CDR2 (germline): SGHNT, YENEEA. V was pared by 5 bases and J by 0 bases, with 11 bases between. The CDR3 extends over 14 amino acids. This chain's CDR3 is CASSASGDSYEQYF. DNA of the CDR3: TGTGCCAGCAGCGCCTCCGGAGACTCCTACGAGCAGTACTTC.

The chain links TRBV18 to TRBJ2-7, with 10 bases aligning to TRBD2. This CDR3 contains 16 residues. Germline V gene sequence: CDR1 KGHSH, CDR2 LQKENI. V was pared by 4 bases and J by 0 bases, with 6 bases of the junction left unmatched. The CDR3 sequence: CASSLSGGLISYEQYF. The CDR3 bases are TGTGCCAGCTCACTTAGCGGGGGGCTTATCTCCTACGAGCAGTACTTC.

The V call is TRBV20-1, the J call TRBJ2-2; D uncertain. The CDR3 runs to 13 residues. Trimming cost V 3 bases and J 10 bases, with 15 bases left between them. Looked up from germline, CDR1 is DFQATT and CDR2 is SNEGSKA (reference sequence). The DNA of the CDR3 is TGCAGTGCTAGTCTCGTCCCTGGCATGGAGCTGTTTTTT. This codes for CSASLVPGMELFF.

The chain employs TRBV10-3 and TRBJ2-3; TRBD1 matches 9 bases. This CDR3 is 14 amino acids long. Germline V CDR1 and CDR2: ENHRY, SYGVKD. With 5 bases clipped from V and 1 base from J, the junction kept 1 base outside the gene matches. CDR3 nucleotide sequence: TGTGCCATCAGTTGGACAGGGGGCACAGATACGCAGTATTTT. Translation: CAISWTGGTDTQYF.

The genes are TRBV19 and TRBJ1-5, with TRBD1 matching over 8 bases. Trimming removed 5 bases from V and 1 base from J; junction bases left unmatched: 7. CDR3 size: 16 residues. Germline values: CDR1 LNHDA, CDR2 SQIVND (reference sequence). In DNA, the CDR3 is TGTGCCAGTAGTTCCTTCCACAGGGGGAGCAATCAGCCCCAGCATTTT. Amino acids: CASSSFHRGSNQPQHF.

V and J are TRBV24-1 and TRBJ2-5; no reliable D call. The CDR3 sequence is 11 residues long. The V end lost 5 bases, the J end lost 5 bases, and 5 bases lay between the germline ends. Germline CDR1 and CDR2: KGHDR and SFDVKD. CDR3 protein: CATSALETQYF. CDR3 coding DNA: TGTGCCACCAGTGCTCTGGAGACCCAGTACTTC.